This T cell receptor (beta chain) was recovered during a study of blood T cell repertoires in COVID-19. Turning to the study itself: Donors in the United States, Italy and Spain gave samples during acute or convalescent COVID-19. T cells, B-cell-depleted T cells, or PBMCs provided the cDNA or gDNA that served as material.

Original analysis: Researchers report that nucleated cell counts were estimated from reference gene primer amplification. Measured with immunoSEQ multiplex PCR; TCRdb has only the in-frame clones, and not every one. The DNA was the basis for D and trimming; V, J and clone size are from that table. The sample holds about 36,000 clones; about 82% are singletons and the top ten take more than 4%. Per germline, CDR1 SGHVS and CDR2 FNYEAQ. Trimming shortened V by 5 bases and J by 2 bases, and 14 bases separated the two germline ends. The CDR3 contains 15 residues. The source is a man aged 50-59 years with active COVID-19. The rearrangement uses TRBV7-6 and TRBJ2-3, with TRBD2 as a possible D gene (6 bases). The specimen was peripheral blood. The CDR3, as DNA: TGTGCCAGCAGCCGGGGCCGGGGGATCACAGATACGCAGTATTTT. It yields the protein CASSRGRGITDTQYF.